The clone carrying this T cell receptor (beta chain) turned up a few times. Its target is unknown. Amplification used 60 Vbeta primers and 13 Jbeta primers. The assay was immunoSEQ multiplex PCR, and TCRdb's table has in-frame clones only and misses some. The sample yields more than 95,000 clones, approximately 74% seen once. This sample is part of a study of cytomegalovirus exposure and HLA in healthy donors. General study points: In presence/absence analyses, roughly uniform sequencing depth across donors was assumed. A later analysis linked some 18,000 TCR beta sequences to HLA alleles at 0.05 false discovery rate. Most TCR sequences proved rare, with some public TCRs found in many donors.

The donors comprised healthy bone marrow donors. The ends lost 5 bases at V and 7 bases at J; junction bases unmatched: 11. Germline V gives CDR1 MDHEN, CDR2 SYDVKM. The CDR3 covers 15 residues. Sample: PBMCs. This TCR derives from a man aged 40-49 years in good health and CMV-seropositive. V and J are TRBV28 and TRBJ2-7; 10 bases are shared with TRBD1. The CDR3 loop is CASSPPGTGAREQYF. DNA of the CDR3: TGTGCCAGCAGTCCTCCCGGGACAGGGGCCCGAGAGCAGTACTTC.